This TCR beta chain comes out of a study of blood T cell repertoires in COVID-19. The overall study: Samples of COVID-19 (acute and convalescent) were obtained from the United States, Italy and Spain.

The table came from immunoSEQ multiplex PCR; TCRdb's copy has only in-frame clones and leaves some out. The sample contains 150,000 to 200,000 clones, less than 90% of which appear only once. Germline lookup yields CDR1 SGDLS and CDR2 YYNGEE. The V segment lost 4 bases and the J segment 9 bases; nucleotides outside the gene matches: 5. The CDR3 runs to 13 residues. Sequenced input: peripheral blood. This clonotype originated in a woman aged 55-69 years with COVID-19, enrolled during active disease. The chain employs TRBV9 and TRBJ2-1; TRBD2 matches 9 bases. In nucleotides, the CDR3 is TGTGCCAGCAGCATCCGAGCGGGGGGTGAGCAGTTCTTC. This encodes CASSIRAGGEQFF.